Below, 11 T cell receptor beta chains from the same sample are listed, as sequenced in a study of response to subunit inactivated influenza vaccine (dated by TCRdb to 2016 to 2018). The library was produced with RT-PCR. For sequencing, an Illumina HiSeq 2500 was employed. TCRdb took the public reads, trimmed them with fastp at Q25, ran MiXCR for clone calling and kept in-frame beta chains. Identical CDR3 protein sequences are pooled into one entry, listed with their most common genes and DNA. The sample table holds around 200,000 distinct CDR3 sequences, of which approximately 9.2% were seen once. The ten most abundant clones make up approximately 10% of the sample. The sample consisted of non-naive T cells sorted from PBMCs, taken on the day of vaccination. The meaning of the sample's cell subset or site label: memory T cell fraction. Receptors originate from a man aged 50-59 years who received an inactivated influenza vaccine. Donor details come from another sample of the same person, matched by shared clones.

On this clonotype itself: Since a much larger clone is just one base distant, this may be a read error. The chain combines TRBV5-6 with TRBJ1-1; D gene uncertain. The CDR3 is made up of 15 amino acids. V gave up 3 bases and J gave up 4 bases, with 16 bases separating them. Looked up from germline, CDR1 is SGHDT and CDR2 is YYEEEE. The CDR3 region has the DNA TGTGCCAGCAGCTCTTCGCTTGTGGCTCGCACTGAAGCTTTCTTT. This gives the protein CASSSSLVARTEAFF.

This clonotype was detected ten times or more. The gene calls are TRBV12-3 or TRBV12-4 and TRBJ2-2; no clear D. The CDR3 consists of 15 residues. Trimming left V 6 bases short and J 2 bases short, with 13 bases between. CDR3 sequence reads: CASSRAASNTGELFF. CDR3 coding DNA: TGTGCCAGCAGCCGTGCCGCCTCAAACACCGGGGAGCTGTTTTTT.

CDR3 nucleotide sequence: TGTGCCACCAGCAGAGAAGGGGCCAGGGGGCATCCTCACGAGCAGTACTTC. It specifies CATSREGARGHPHEQYF. The V gene is TRBV15, the J gene TRBJ2-7, with 8 bases matching TRBD1. Germline lookup yields CDR1 LNHNV and CDR2 YYDKDF (reference sequence). There are 17 residues in the CDR3. J lost 5 bases, V lost 0 bases, and 12 bases had no gene match.

This clonotype has just a few counts. V gene TRBV28 combines with J gene TRBJ1-1, with D tentatively TRBD1 (6 bases). V shed 2 bases and J shed 11 bases, with 15 bases lying between them. Germline V gene lookup returns CDR1 MDHEN and CDR2 SYDVKM. There are 13 residues in the CDR3. The CDR3: CASSLEGRGQAFF. CDR3 bases: TGTGCCAGCAGTTTAGAGGGGCGGGGGCAGGCTTTCTTT. The whole variable domain, remainder taken from reference TRBV28 and TRBJ1-1, is DVKVTQSSRYLVKRTGEKVFLECVQDMDHENMFWYRQDPGLGLRLIYFSYDVKMKEKGDIPEGYSVSREKKERFSLILESASTNQTSMYLCASSLEGRGQAFFGQGTRLTVV.

The chain joins TRBV7-3 to TRBJ2-3, with D perhaps TRBD2 (5 bases). Per the germline V gene, CDR1 is SGHTA and CDR2 is FQGTGA. The CDR3 is 14 residues long. V shed 3 bases and J shed 1 base, with 8 bases lying between them. CDR3 region: CASSLNGGTDTQYF. CDR3 DNA sequence: TGTGCCAGCAGCTTGAACGGGGGCACAGATACGCAGTATTTT.

In its sample, this clonotype was seen a few times. The chain joins TRBV18 to TRBJ1-1; no firm D call. The germline V gene has CDR1 KGHSH and CDR2 LQKENI. V was shortened by 0 bases and J by 7 bases, with 9 bases between the two germline ends. This CDR3 region has 13 residues. The CDR3 region is CASSPPSRVEAFF. The CDR3 nucleotides read TGTGCCAGCTCACCACCGAGCCGGGTTGAAGCTTTCTTT.

The rearrangement links TRBV5-1 to TRBJ1-2; 8 bases are a match to TRBD1. Germline V CDR1 and CDR2: SGHRS, YFSETQ. The CDR3 is 15 residues long. Trimming at V came to 5 bases and at J to 6 bases, leaving 12 bases not matched to a gene. The CDR3 DNA sequence: TGCGCCAGCAGATCCGAACAGGGGGGAAAGAATGGCTACACCTTC. Protein sequence: CASRSEQGGKNGYTF.

This clonotype was seen more than once but under ten times. The chain uses TRBV27 and TRBJ2-5, with 11 bases aligning to TRBD2. Germline-derived CDR1 and CDR2 are MNHEY and SMNVEV (reference sequence). The CDR3 has 16 residues. V dropped 0 bases and J dropped 2; count of bases not matched to a gene: 2. CDR3 amino acids: CASSLSGTSGQETQYF. CDR3 bases: TGTGCCAGCAGTTTATCCGGGACTAGCGGACAAGAGACCCAGTACTTC.

This clonotype came up many times. V is TRBV11-2 and J is TRBJ2-5; TRBD2 matches at 7 bases. The CDR3 runs to 16 residues. V was pared by 1 base and J by 5 bases, with 10 bases of the junction left unmatched. Germline loops: CDR1 SGHAT, CDR2 FQNNGV. The CDR3 DNA is TGTGCCAGCAGCTTAGCCCTGACTAGCTTTGTTGAGACCCAGTACTTC. Its protein product is CASSLALTSFVETQYF.

To note about this clonotype: Since a much larger clone is just one base distant, this may be a read error. The genes are TRBV24-1 and TRBJ2-3; TRBD1 agrees at 10 bases. Germline V gene lookup returns CDR1 KGHDR and CDR2 SFDVKD. CDR3 size: 13 residues. CDR3 coding DNA: TGTGCCACCAGGGACAGGGGGACAGCTACGCAGTATTTT. As protein: CATRDRGTATQYF.

This clonotype has at least ten counts. The chain couples TRBV4-1 to TRBJ1-1; D is ambiguous. V dropped 4 bases and J dropped 6 bases, with 15 bases sitting between them. The CDR3 runs 14 residues. Looked up from germline, CDR1 is MGHRA and CDR2 is YSYEKL. In nucleotides, the CDR3 is TGCGCCAGCAGCCGCGGTACCCCCGGGTCTGAAGCTTTCTTT. This encodes CASSRGTPGSEAFF.